These 26 T cell receptor beta chains share one sample of origin, sequenced in a study of Graves' ophthalmopathy and Graves' hyperthyroidism. RNA transcripts were the source from which TCR beta CDR3 regions were amplified. After a first-round RT-PCR with HTBI primers, a second-round multiplex PCR was run. TCRdb re-analysed the multiplex PCR reads in MiXCR, keeping a single row per CDR3 protein. The data contain 450,000 or so distinct CDR3 sequences, 13% to 15% of them seen just once; the ten biggest clones take up approximately 9.8%. The sequencing input was blood. The receptors were sampled from a woman aged 25 to 45 with Graves' ophthalmopathy.

The V call is TRBV5-1, the J call TRBJ1-1; unclear D gene. Germline assignment: CDR1 SGHRS and CDR2 YFSETQ. Trimming shortened V by 4 bases and J by 3 bases, and 19 bases separated the two germline ends. This CDR3 contains 16 residues. CDR3 protein: CASSRVRGSGYTEAFF. The CDR3 DNA reads as TGCGCCAGCAGCCGCGTCCGGGGAAGTGGTTACACTGAAGCTTTCTTT.

The sample holds many counts of this clonotype. J is TRBJ2-6 and V is TRBV6-1; D is perhaps TRBD2 (5 bases). The length of the CDR3 is 15 residues. V lost 3 bases to trimming and J lost 1 base, with 7 bases between them. Germline V gene sequence: CDR1 MNHNS, CDR2 SASEGT. The CDR3 DNA sequence: TGTGCCAGCAGTGAGAGGGTGTCTGGGGCCAACGTCCTGACTTTC. As protein: CASSERVSGANVLTF.

This clonotype was counted at least ten times. V is TRBV12-3 or TRBV12-4 and J is TRBJ2-5; D is undetermined. The CDR3 consists of 12 residues. Trimming pared 6 bases from V and 5 bases from J, leaving 10 bases between. The CDR3 loop reads CASSPESETQYF. CDR3 coding DNA: TGTGCCAGCAGCCCTGAATCGGAGACCCAGTACTTC.

There are many counts of this clonotype. The rearrangement joins TRBV4-1 to TRBJ1-2; the D gene is possibly TRBD1 (5 bases). The CDR3 consists of 15 residues. V was trimmed by 1 base and J by 0 bases, leaving 9 bases between them. Germline V gene sequence: CDR1 MGHRA, CDR2 YSYEKL. CDR3: CASSQGPTANYGYTF. The CDR3 DNA is TGCGCCAGCAGCCAAGGCCCGACAGCTAACTATGGCTACACCTTC.

This clonotype was found many times. The J gene is TRBJ1-1, the V gene TRBV28; no clear D. Per germline, CDR1 MDHEN and CDR2 SYDVKM. The V and J ends lost 2 bases and 4 bases respectively, with 11 bases between them. The CDR3 totals 14 residues. The CDR3, as DNA: TGTGCCAGCAGTTTAGGTGCAGGAGTCACTGAAGCTTTCTTT. It encodes CASSLGAGVTEAFF.

Note on this clonotype: Possible read error: a much larger clone is one base away. The V gene is TRBV9, the J gene TRBJ1-1; no clear D gene. With 4 bases removed from V and 5 bases from J, the gap between germline ends came to 12 bases. Germline CDR1 SGDLS, CDR2 YYNGEE. The CDR3 spans 13 residues. The CDR3 DNA sequence: TGTGCCAGCAGCCCACCCTTTATGACTGAAGCTTTCTTT. Translating it yields CASSPPFMTEAFF.

Comment on this clonotype: A much more abundant neighbour one base away suggests this may be a read error. The rearrangement links TRBV7-9 to TRBJ2-7; no firm D call. This CDR3 spans 13 amino acids. Germline V gene data show CDR1 as SEHNR and CDR2 as FQNEAQ (reference sequence). CDR3 nucleotides: TGTGCCAGCACCCCGACGGAGTCCTACGAGCAGGACTTC. As protein: CASTPTESYEQDF.

At least ten counts were recorded for this clonotype. This sequence joins TRBV20-1 and TRBJ1-5; no clear D gene. Looked up from germline, CDR1 is DFQATT and CDR2 is SNEGSKA (reference sequence). Trimming took 3 bases from V and 3 from J, leaving 12 bases between them. The CDR3 consists of 14 residues. The CDR3 protein is CSASPRRYNQPQHF. The CDR3, as DNA: TGCAGTGCTAGTCCAAGACGGTACAATCAGCCCCAGCATTTT.

This clonotype was counted many times. One end of the junction is discordant with germline, which a read error may explain. This sequence joins TRBV6-1 and TRBJ1-1; D uncertain. The CDR3 length is 13 residues. Germline CDR1 reads MNHNS; CDR2 reads SASEGT. The CDR3: CASSEGSPPEAFF. The CDR3 DNA is TGTGCCAGCAGTGAAGGATCTCCACCTGAGGCTTTCTTT.

This clonotype showed up just a few times. The genes are TRBV12-3 or TRBV12-4 and TRBJ1-1; 8 nucleotides line up with TRBD1. This CDR3 is built from 15 residues. V trimming: 3 bases; J trimming: 6 bases; junction bases outside the gene matches: 9. CDR3: CASSFTQGARAEAFF. The DNA for the CDR3 is TGTGCCAGCAGTTTTACTCAGGGGGCAAGGGCTGAAGCTTTCTTT.

This clonotype was seen at least ten times. This chain uses TRBV20-1 with TRBJ1-2; D gene ambiguous. The length of the CDR3 is 10 residues. V lost 3 bases, J lost 6 bases, and 5 bases lay in between. Germline CDR1 and CDR2: DFQATT and SNEGSKA (reference sequence). The chain's CDR3 is CSASRDGYTF. CDR3 nucleotides: TGCAGTGCTAGCCGGGATGGCTACACCTTC.

This clonotype was counted ten times or more. J is TRBJ1-5 and V is TRBV6-1; D call uncertain. V was shortened by 2 bases and J by 1 base, with 12 bases between the two germline ends. The CDR3 is 16 residues long. CDR1 is MNHNS and CDR2 is SASEGT in the germline V gene. The CDR3 loop reads CASSEHTGRSNQPQHF. The CDR3 DNA reads as TGTGCCAGCAGTGAACATACGGGAAGAAGCAATCAGCCCCAGCATTTT.

This clonotype was recorded many times. The genes are TRBV6-5 and TRBJ1-3, with D hard to call. Germline V gene data show CDR1 as MNHEY and CDR2 as SVGAGI. V was pared by 6 bases and J by 3 bases, with 12 bases between. The CDR3 extends over 14 amino acids. CDR3 sequence (DNA): TGTGCCAGCAGAATAAAGTTGGGTGGAAACACCATATATTTT. Amino acid sequence: CASRIKLGGNTIYF.

This clonotype was counted a few times. The chain uses TRBV6-2 or TRBV6-3 and TRBJ2-5; 12 nucleotides align to TRBD2. The CDR3 totals 21 residues. V lost 6 bases to trimming and J lost 4 bases; unmatched junction nucleotides: 24. Germline loops: CDR1 MNHEY, CDR2 SVGEGT. The CDR3 loop reads CASRADRSLLAGGLFGETQYF. Written as DNA, the CDR3 is TGTGCCAGCAGGGCCGACCGTTCGCTTCTAGCGGGGGGGCTGTTTGGAGAGACCCAGTACTTC.

Ten or more counts support this clonotype. The chain carries TRBV2 and TRBJ1-6; 9 bases are shared with TRBD1. CDR1 and CDR2 (germline): SNHLY, FYNNEI. V was pared by 6 bases and J by 8 bases, with 11 bases of the junction left unmatched. This CDR3 region has 16 residues. DNA of the CDR3: TGTGCCAGCAGACGCACCGGGACAGGGTTCGATTCACCCCTCCACTTT. It translates to CASRRTGTGFDSPLHF.

This clonotype was recorded many times. The chain is built from TRBV12-3 or TRBV12-4 and TRBJ1-3; D gene ambiguous. V was clipped by 5 bases and J by 0 bases, with 11 bases between them. The CDR3 is 15 residues long. CDR3 in amino acids: CASSPRRGSGNTIYF. The DNA for the CDR3 is TGTGCCAGCAGTCCGCGGCGCGGCTCTGGAAACACCATATATTTT.

This clonotype was recorded only once. Here the CDR3 omits its conserved ending phenylalanine or tryptophan, so a read error is the likely source. It is unclear where the CDR3 begins or ends on the DNA, so no DNA is shown, and the CDR3 is as TCRdb lists it. The rearrangement uses TRBV12-3 or TRBV12-4 and TRBJ2-2; the table calls TRBD1, which could not be checked here. A total of 15 residues make up the CDR3, ends included. CDR3 sequence reads: CASRTGTVTTGELLV.

The chain joins TRBV4-2 to TRBJ2-4; possible D gene TRBD2, 7 bases. This CDR3 has 20 residues. CDR1 and CDR2 (germline): LGHNA, YNFKEQ. V lost 0 bases, J lost 0 bases, and 21 bases lay in between. CDR3 protein: CASSQDGLRGGVRAKNIQYF. The CDR3 bases are TGTGCCAGCAGCCAAGATGGCCTAAGGGGGGGTGTCAGAGCCAAAAACATTCAGTACTTC.

This clonotype has at least ten counts. The chain uses TRBV28 and TRBJ1-5; D is possibly TRBD1 (5 bases). The CDR3 runs 17 residues. CDR1 and CDR2 from the germline V gene are MDHEN and SYDVKM. V lost 2 bases, J lost 4 bases, and 18 bases lay in between. The CDR3 loop is CASSLPPGHQMNQPQHF. DNA for the CDR3: TGTGCCAGCAGTTTACCGCCCGGACACCAAATGAATCAGCCCCAGCATTTT. Together with reference TRBV28 and TRBJ1-5, the CDR3 gives the full variable domain: DVKVTQSSRYLVKRTGEKVFLECVQDMDHENMFWYRQDPGLGLRLIYFSYDVKMKEKGDIPEGYSVSREKKERFSLILESASTNQTSMYLCASSLPPGHQMNQPQHFGDGTRLSIL.

This clonotype was counted many times. This chain connects TRBV10-1 to TRBJ2-5, with D tentatively TRBD2 (5 bases). Germline CDR1 WNHNN, CDR2 SYGVQD (reference sequence). This CDR3 is built from 14 residues. Trimming removed 4 bases from V and 7 bases from J, with 16 bases in between. The CDR3 sequence: CASSGSTSGGTQYF. DNA for the CDR3: TGCGCCAGCAGTGGGTCGACCTCCGGAGGGACCCAGTACTTC.

This clonotype was counted once. CDR3 coding DNA: TGTGCCAGCAGTTCACGCGTCCAGCCCCAGCATTTT. Translating it yields CASSSRVQPQHF. This rearrangement joins TRBV12-3 or TRBV12-4 to TRBJ1-5, with D unclear. V gave up 4 bases and J gave up 7 bases, with 8 bases separating them. CDR3 size: 12 residues.

This clonotype was counted many times. This chain joins TRBV24-1 and TRBJ1-1; D unclear. Trimming shortened V by 3 bases and J by 1 base, and 5 bases separated the two germline ends. Per germline, CDR1 KGHDR and CDR2 SFDVKD. This CDR3 is built from 13 residues. DNA of the CDR3: TGTGCCACCAGTGATGGTACGAACACTGAAGCTTTCTTT. It translates to CATSDGTNTEAFF.

This clonotype was seen ten or more times. The V and J genes are TRBV28 and TRBJ1-1; D may be TRBD1 (5 bases). The germline V gene encodes CDR1 MDHEN and CDR2 SYDVKM. V lost 1 base, J lost 5 bases, and 14 bases lay in between. The CDR3 covers 15 residues. The CDR3 region is CASSLYAGGGTEAFF. CDR3 in DNA: TGTGCCAGCAGTTTATATGCTGGGGGGGGGACTGAAGCTTTCTTT.

This clonotype was seen many times. The chain uses TRBV20-1 and TRBJ2-7; D might be TRBD1 or TRBD2, each matching 5 bases. Germline V gene lookup returns CDR1 DFQATT and CDR2 SNEGSKA (reference sequence). Between the trimmed V and J ends, which lost 6 bases and 0 bases, there was a span of 21 bases. This CDR3 has 16 amino acids. CDR3 amino acids: CSARPYRDLSSYEQYF. The CDR3 bases are TGCAGTGCACGCCCCTACCGGGACCTAAGCTCCTACGAGCAGTACTTC.

The table lists this clonotype with many counts. The rearrangement uses TRBV6-1 and TRBJ2-7, with a possible D match to TRBD2 (5 bases). In germline, CDR1 is MNHNS, CDR2 SASEGT. Trimming removed 6 bases from V and 6 bases from J, with 15 bases in between. The CDR3 is 13 residues long. DNA for the CDR3: TGTGCCAGCAGACGGGAATCACGGGGCGAGCAGTACTTC. Translation gives CASRRESRGEQYF.

Ten or more counts support this clonotype. The chain carries TRBV6-4 and TRBJ2-7, with a possible D match to TRBD2 (5 bases). CDR1 and CDR2 from the germline V gene are MRHNA and SNTAGT. The CDR3 is made up of 18 amino acids. Between the trimmed V and J ends, which lost 6 bases and 1 base, there was a span of 25 bases. The CDR3: CASSPTSGLAWGSYEQYF. The CDR3 coding sequence is TGTGCCAGCAGCCCCACTTCGGGTCTAGCCTGGGGTTCCTACGAGCAGTACTTC.